This T cell receptor beta chain was captured by sequencing in a study of blood T cell repertoires in COVID-19. Turning to the study itself: In each case, the material was cDNA or gDNA derived from T cells, B-cell-depleted T cells, or PBMCs.

Using immunoSEQ multiplex PCR, the repertoire was profiled, and TCRdb retains in-frame clones only, with some absent. The sample has 200,000 to 250,000 clones, about 87% seen once. Per germline, CDR1 SEHNR and CDR2 FQNEAQ (reference sequence). Trimming pared 1 base from V and 2 bases from J, leaving 5 bases between. CDR3 length: 13 amino acids. This sequence was found in a woman in her 30s who had been exposed to COVID-19. V and J are TRBV7-9 and TRBJ1-2, with D hard to call. Specimen: PBMCs or T cells enriched from blood (not recorded which). The CDR3 sequence: CASSLGLNYGYTF. The CDR3 DNA reads TGTGCCAGCAGCTTAGGGCTCAACTATGGCTACACCTTC.